The present TCR beta chain was sequenced within a study of cytomegalovirus exposure and HLA in healthy donors. It was with 60 Vbeta and 13 Jbeta primers that the PCR ran. As handled by the study authors: A later analysis tallied 80 million to 100 million unique TCR beta chains, approximately 10 million of them shared. The assay was immunoSEQ multiplex PCR, and TCRdb's table has in-frame clones only and misses some. V and J calls and clone size come straight from that table; D and trimming were deduced from the DNA. The sample contains approximately 110,000 clones, around three quarters of which appear only once. V lost 5 bases and J lost 6; bases outside the gene matches: 3. Germline V lookup: CDR1 SEHNR, CDR2 FQNEAQ (reference sequence). This CDR3 has 12 residues.

This sequence was found in a woman aged 55 to 70 in good health and CMV-seropositive. The chain couples TRBV7-9 to TRBJ1-1; 7 bases fit TRBD1. The specimen was PBMCs. This CDR3 reads CASSAGQPEAFF. CDR3 nucleotide sequence: TGTGCCAGCAGCGCGGGACAGCCTGAAGCTTTCTTT.